The entry that follows covers one TCR beta chain sequence. Its antigen is still unknown. Other DNA sequences in this sample translate to the same CDR3. All patients were untreated before thyroid surgery. The sample is drawn from a study of metastatic and nonmetastatic thyroid tumors. At the level of the study: Repertoires from blood and tumor or nodule tissue of malignant and benign thyroid patients were compared. Study-wide findings and caveats: As reported, TCR beta diversity in blood and tumor was significantly higher in malignant thyroid tumors than in benign nodules.

Original handling: Across clinicopathological groups, CDR3 differences served as the basis for building a distant-metastasis classifier for papillary thyroid cancer. TCRdb re-clonotyped the PCR reads via MiXCR. The authors' filters were not applied to this entry. The sample records over 35,000 clones, less than 20% being singletons. V lost 3 bases to trimming and J lost 4 bases, with 16 bases between them. The CDR3 covers 14 residues. Germline V lookup: CDR1 DFQATT, CDR2 SNEGSKA (reference sequence). The TCR comes from a female donor with papillary thyroid cancer or a benign thyroid nodule (not recorded which). Some clones in this sample may be carry-over from other donors' samples. The V call is TRBV20-1, the J call TRBJ2-7; TRBD1 might be the D (6 bases). Sequenced input: tumor tissue. The CDR3 DNA reads as TGCAGTGCTAGGAACAGGGACGGAACATACGAGCAGTACTTC. Protein: CSARNRDGTYEQYF.